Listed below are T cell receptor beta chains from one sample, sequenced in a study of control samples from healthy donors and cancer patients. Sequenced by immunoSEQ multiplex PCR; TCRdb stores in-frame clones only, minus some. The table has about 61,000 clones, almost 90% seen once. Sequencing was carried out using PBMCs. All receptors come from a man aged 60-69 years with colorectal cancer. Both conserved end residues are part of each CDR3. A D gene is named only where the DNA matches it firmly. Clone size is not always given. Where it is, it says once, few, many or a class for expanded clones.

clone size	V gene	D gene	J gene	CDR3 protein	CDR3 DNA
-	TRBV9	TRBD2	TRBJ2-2	CASSVVARSGGAGELFF	TGTGCCAGCAGCGTAGTCGCGAGGAGCGGGGGGGCCGGGGAGCTGTTTTTT
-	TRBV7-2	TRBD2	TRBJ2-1	CASSPQSSGGTNEQFF	TGTGCCAGCAGCCCCCAGTCTAGCGGGGGGACGAATGAGCAGTTCTTC
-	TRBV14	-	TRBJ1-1	CASSHRLQAATEAFF	TGTGCCAGCAGCCATAGGTTACAGGCAGCCACTGAAGCTTTCTTT
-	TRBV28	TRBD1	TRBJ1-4	CASSFLGQPNEKLFF	TGTGCCAGCAGTTTCTTGGGACAGCCCAATGAAAAACTGTTTTTT
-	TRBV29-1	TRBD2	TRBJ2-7	CSVITGGEQYF	TGCAGCGTGATAACCGGGGGGGAGCAGTACTTC
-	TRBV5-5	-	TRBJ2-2	CASRAGVGTGELFF	TGTGCCAGCAGGGCAGGGGTCGGCACCGGGGAGCTGTTTTTT
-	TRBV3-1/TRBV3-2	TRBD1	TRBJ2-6	CASKGTGSSGANVLTF	TGTGCCAGCAAAGGGACAGGTAGCTCTGGGGCCAACGTCCTGACTTTC
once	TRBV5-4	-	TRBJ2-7	CASSFVAAGSYEQYF	TGTGCCAGCAGCTTTGTCGCAGCGGGTTCCTACGAGCAGTACTTC
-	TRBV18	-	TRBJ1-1	CASSRAPENTEAFF	TGTGCCAGCTCACGGGCACCTGAGAACACTGAAGCTTTCTTT
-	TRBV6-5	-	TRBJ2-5	CASSYGPEQETQYF	TGTGCCAGCAGTTACGGGCCGGAACAAGAGACCCAGTACTTC
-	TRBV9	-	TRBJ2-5	CASSFSGTQETQYF	TGTGCCAGCAGCTTCAGCGGAACTCAAGAGACCCAGTACTTC
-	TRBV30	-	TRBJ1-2	CAWRQGAGGYTF	TGTGCCTGGAGGCAAGGGGCGGGGGGCTACACCTTC
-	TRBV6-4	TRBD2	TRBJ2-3	CASSVGGGGTDTQYF	TGTGCCAGCAGTGTTGGCGGGGGTGGCACAGATACGCAGTATTTT
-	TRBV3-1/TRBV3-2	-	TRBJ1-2	CASSPRTVYGYTF	TGTGCCAGCAGCCCCCGGACTGTCTATGGCTACACCTTC
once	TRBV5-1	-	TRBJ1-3	CASSLTQGGNTIYF	TGCGCCAGCAGCTTGACACAGGGAGGAAACACCATATATTTT
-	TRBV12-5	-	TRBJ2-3	CASGLLRDGKIGTDTQYF	TGTGCTAGTGGTTTGCTCCGGGACGGAAAAATCGGCACAGATACGCAGTATTTT
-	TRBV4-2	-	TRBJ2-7	CASSRPVLGGQDEQYF	TGTGCCAGCAGCCGGCCTGTCTTGGGGGGGCAGGACGAGCAGTACTTC
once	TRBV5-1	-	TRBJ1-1	CASSLRTANTEAFF	TGCGCCAGCAGCCTAAGGACAGCGAACACTGAAGCTTTCTTT
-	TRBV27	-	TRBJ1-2	CASSGTPFGGYTF	TGTGCCAGCAGTGGGACTCCCTTTGGGGGCTACACCTTC
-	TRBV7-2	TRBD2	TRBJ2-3	CASSGRGGDTQYF	TGTGCCAGCAGCGGGAGGGGTGGGGATACGCAGTATTTT
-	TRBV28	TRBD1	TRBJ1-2	CATGTGGLGGYTF	TGTGCCACTGGGACAGGGGGATTAGGTGGCTACACCTTC
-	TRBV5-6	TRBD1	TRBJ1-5	CASSLTGDWRDQPQHF	TGTGCCAGCAGCTTAACAGGGGACTGGCGGGATCAGCCCCAGCATTTT
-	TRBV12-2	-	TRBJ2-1	CASRPALYNEQFF	TGTGCAAGTCGCCCGGCTCTCTACAATGAGCAGTTCTTC
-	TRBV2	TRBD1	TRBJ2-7	CAAPRQGSSYEQYF	TGTGCCGCCCCGAGACAGGGTAGCTCCTACGAGCAGTACTTC
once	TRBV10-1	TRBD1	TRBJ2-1	CASSLGTGTNNEQFF	TGCGCCAGCAGCCTTGGGACAGGGACAAACAATGAGCAGTTCTTC
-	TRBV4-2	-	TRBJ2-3	CASSQERGAGSDTQYF	TGTGCCAGCAGCCAAGAAAGAGGGGCGGGGTCGGATACGCAGTATTTT
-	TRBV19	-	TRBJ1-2	CASTMGGVYGYTF	TGTGCCAGTACCATGGGTGGAGTCTATGGCTACACCTTC
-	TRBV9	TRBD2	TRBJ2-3	CASTLTSGGPTDTQYF	TGTGCCAGCACCCTGACTAGCGGGGGACCCACAGATACGCAGTATTTT
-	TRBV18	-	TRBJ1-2	CASSPSRGGAGYTF	TGTGCCAGCTCTCCTAGTAGAGGGGGAGCTGGCTACACCTTC
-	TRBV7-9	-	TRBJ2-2	CASSVGTGELFF	TGTGCCAGCAGCGTGGGTACCGGGGAGCTGTTTTTT
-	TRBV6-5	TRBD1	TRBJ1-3	CASSQDRGSGNTIYF	TGTGCCAGCAGCCAGGACAGGGGCTCTGGAAACACCATATATTTT
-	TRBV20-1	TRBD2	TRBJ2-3	CSASLAGGPPDTQYF	TGCAGTGCTAGTCTAGCGGGGGGGCCGCCAGATACGCAGTATTTT
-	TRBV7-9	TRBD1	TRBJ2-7	CASSRDRGGYEQYF	TGTGCCAGCAGCCGGGACAGGGGGGGGTACGAGCAGTACTTC
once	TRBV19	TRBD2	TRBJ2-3	CASSRGSGASTDTQYF	TGTGCCAGTAGTAGAGGTAGCGGGGCGAGCACAGATACGCAGTATTTT
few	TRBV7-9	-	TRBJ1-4	CASSLVYGDEKLFF	TGTGCCAGCAGCTTAGTTTATGGAGATGAAAAACTGTTTTTT
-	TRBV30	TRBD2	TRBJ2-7	CAWRAGLAGPYEQYF	TGTGCCTGGAGAGCCGGACTAGCGGGCCCTTACGAGCAGTACTTC
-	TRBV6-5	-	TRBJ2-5	CASSPYSQETQYF	TGTGCCAGCAGTCCCTACAGCCAAGAGACCCAGTACTTC
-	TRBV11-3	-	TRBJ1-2	CASSPGGRSNYGYTF	TGTGCCAGCAGTCCCGGGGGACGGTCTAACTATGGCTACACCTTC
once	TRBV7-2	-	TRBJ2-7	CASSPFAGAMYEQYF	TGTGCCAGCAGCCCCTTCGCGGGGGCCATGTACGAGCAGTACTTC
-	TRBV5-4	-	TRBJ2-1	CASSFFGAAHNEQFF	TGTGCCAGCAGCTTTTTCGGGGCAGCCCACAATGAGCAGTTCTTC
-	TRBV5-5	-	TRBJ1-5	CASSSVGNQPQHF	TGTGCCAGCAGCTCCGTTGGCAATCAGCCCCAGCATTTT
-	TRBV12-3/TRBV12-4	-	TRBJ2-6	CASSLAGANVLTF	TGTGCCAGCAGTTTAGCTGGGGCCAACGTCCTGACTTTC
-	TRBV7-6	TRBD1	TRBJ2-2	CASSRRTGGASTGELFF	TGTGCCAGCAGCCGCCGGACAGGGGGCGCGAGCACCGGGGAGCTGTTTTTT
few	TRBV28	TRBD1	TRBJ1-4	CASSTRGKGALKLFF	TGTGCCAGCAGCACCAGGGGGAAGGGGGCGCTGAAACTGTTTTTT
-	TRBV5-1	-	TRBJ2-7	CASSFSSYEQYF	TGCGCCAGCAGCTTCAGCTCCTACGAGCAGTACTTC
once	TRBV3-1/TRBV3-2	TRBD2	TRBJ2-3	CASSQAGGLGTDTQYF	TGTGCCAGCAGCCAAGCGGGGGGGCTTGGCACAGATACGCAGTATTTT
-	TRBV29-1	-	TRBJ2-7	CSVARGAAYEQYF	TGCAGCGTTGCTCGGGGGGCCGCCTACGAGCAGTACTTC
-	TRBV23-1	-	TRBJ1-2	CASSQGVSRTTF	TGCGCCAGCAGTCAGGGTGTTTCTAGGACGACGTTC
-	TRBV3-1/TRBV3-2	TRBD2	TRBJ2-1	CASSHTTRTSGDNNEQFF	TGTGCCAGCAGCCATACCACCCGGACTAGCGGGGACAACAATGAGCAGTTCTTC
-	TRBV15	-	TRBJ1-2	CATSSRKERGYTF	TGTGCCACCAGCAGCCGCAAGGAAAGGGGCTACACCTTC
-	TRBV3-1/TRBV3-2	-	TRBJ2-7	CASSRLSSTYEQYF	TGTGCCAGCTCGCGCCTTTCCTCTACCTACGAGCAGTACTTC
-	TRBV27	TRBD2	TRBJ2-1	CASSPGTSRGEQFF	TGTGCCAGCAGTCCTGGGACTAGCCGGGGTGAGCAGTTCTTC
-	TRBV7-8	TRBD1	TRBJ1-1	CASSRIQGEVSEAFF	TGTGCCAGCAGCCGCATCCAGGGGGAGGTTTCTGAAGCTTTCTTT
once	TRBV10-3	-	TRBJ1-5	CAIRENTNQPQHF	TGTGCCATCAGGGAGAATACCAATCAGCCCCAGCATTTT
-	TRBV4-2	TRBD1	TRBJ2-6	CASSQWTTGSTRGANVLTF	TGTGCCAGCAGCCAGTGGACGACAGGGAGTACAAGAGGGGCCAACGTCCTGACTTTC
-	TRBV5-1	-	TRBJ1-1	CASSFGEMNTEAFF	TGCGCCAGCAGCTTCGGGGAAATGAACACTGAAGCTTTCTTT
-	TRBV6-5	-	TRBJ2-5	CPRAQETQYF	TGTCCCAGGGCCCAAGAGACCCAGTACTTC
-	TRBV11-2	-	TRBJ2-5	CASSLRGAGWQETQYF	TGTGCCAGCAGCCTTAGGGGGGCAGGGTGGCAAGAGACCCAGTACTTC
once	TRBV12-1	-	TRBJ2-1	CASSCWERGCDEQFF	TGTGCCAGCAGCTGTTGGGAGCGGGGGTGCGATGAGCAGTTCTTC